The source of this T cell receptor beta chain is a study of ipilimumab plus nivolumab after autologous stem cell transplantation. Across the whole study: Typical patient got 5 or 6 ipilimumab doses and roughly 8 nivolumab doses (median). The myeloma cohort included high-risk transplant-naive patients and patients relapsing within 3 years of a first autologous transplant. Study-wide findings and caveats: Authors suggest TCR repertoire, Treg phenotype and gut microbiota support further study.

Of note for this clone: Its specificity is not known.

This CDR3 region has 18 residues. Germline V gene lookup returns CDR1 SEHNR and CDR2 FQNEAQ (reference sequence). V was cut by 2 bases and J by 3 bases, with 19 bases left in between. Generated by immunoSEQ multiplex PCR, the TCRdb table keeps only in-frame clones and is missing some. The profile shows 37,000 or so clones, more than 85% of them singletons. Specimen: PBMCs, collected in a trial of ipilimumab plus nivolumab as post-transplant consolidation. The source is a male donor with multiple myeloma. This chain links TRBV7-9 with TRBJ2-2; weak D call: TRBD1 (5 bases). CDR3 DNA sequence: TGTGCCAGCAGCTTAAAGACAGCAGGTCTAGGACACACCGGGGAGCTGTTTTTT. Translated, it gives CASSLKTAGLGHTGELFF.